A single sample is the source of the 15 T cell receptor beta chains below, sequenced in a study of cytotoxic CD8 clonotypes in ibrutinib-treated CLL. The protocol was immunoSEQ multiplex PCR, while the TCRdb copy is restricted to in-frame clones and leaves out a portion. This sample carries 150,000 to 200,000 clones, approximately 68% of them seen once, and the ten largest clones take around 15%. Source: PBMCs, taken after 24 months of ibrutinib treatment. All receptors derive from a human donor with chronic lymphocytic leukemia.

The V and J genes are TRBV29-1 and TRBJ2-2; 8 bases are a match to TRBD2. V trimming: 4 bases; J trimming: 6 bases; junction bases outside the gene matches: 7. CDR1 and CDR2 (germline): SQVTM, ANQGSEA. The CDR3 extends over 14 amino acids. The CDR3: CSVGVAGRPGELFF. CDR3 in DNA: TGCAGCGTTGGGGTAGCGGGAAGGCCCGGGGAGCTGTTTTTT.

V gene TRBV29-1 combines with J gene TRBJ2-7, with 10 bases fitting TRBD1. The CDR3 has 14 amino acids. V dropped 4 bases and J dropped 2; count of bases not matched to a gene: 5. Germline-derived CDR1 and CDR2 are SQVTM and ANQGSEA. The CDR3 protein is CSVAGTGVAYEQYF. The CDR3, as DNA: TGCAGCGTTGCTGGGACAGGGGTAGCCTACGAGCAGTACTTC.

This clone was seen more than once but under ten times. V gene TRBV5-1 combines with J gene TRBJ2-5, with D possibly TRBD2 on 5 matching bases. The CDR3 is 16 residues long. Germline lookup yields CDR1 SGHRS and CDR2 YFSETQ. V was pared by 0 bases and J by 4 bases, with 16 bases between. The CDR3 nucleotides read TGCGCCAGCAGCTTGGCACGCGGACTGGGCGTAGAGACCCAGTACTTC. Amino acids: CASSLARGLGVETQYF. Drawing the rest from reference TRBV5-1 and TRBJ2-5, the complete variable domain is KAGVTQTPRYLIKTRGQQVTLSCSPISGHRSVSWYQQTPGQGLQFLFEYFSETQRNKGNFPGRFSGRQFSNSRSEMNVSTLELGDSALYLCASSLARGLGVETQYFGPGTRLLVL.

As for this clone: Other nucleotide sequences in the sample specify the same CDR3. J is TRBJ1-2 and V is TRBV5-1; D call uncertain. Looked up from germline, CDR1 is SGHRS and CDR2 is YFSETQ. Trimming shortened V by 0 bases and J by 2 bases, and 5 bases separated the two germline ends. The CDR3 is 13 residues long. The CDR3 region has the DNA TGCGCCAGCAGCTTGGATTCGAACTATGGCTACACCTTC. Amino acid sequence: CASSLDSNYGYTF. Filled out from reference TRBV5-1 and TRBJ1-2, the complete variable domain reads KAGVTQTPRYLIKTRGQQVTLSCSPISGHRSVSWYQQTPGQGLQFLFEYFSETQRNKGNFPGRFSGRQFSNSRSEMNVSTLELGDSALYLCASSLDSNYGYTFGSGTRLTVV.

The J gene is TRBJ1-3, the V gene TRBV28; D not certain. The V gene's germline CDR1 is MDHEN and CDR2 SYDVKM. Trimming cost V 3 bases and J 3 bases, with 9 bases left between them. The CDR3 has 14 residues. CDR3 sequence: CASSFRRYGNTIYF. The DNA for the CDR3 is TGTGCCAGCAGTTTTCGGAGGTATGGAAACACCATATATTTT.

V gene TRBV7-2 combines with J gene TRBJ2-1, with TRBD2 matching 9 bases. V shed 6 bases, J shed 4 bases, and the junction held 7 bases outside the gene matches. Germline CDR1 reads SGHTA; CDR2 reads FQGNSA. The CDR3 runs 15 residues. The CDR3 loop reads CASRQRLAAYNEQFF. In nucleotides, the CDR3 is TGTGCCAGCAGACAAAGACTAGCGGCTTACAATGAGCAGTTCTTC.

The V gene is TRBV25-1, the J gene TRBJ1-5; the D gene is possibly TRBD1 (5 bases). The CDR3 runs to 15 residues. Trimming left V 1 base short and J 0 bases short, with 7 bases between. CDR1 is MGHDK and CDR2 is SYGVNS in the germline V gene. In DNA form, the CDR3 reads TGTGCCAGCAGTGAATCAGGGATTAGCAATCAGCCCCAGCATTTT. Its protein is CASSESGISNQPQHF.

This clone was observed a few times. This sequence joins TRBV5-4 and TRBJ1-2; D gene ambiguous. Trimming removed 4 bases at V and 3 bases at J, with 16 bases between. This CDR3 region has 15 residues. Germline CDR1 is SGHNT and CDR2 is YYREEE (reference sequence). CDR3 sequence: CASSPRTALDYGYTF. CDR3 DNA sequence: TGTGCCAGCAGCCCTCGCACAGCTCTCGACTATGGCTACACCTTC.

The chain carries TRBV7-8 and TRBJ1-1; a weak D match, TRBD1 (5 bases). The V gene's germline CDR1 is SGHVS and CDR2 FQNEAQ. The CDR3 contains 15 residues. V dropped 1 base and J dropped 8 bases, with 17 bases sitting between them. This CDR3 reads CASSLGGSRGVEAFF. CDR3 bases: TGTGCCAGCAGCTTAGGGGGTTCTAGGGGAGTGGAAGCTTTCTTT.

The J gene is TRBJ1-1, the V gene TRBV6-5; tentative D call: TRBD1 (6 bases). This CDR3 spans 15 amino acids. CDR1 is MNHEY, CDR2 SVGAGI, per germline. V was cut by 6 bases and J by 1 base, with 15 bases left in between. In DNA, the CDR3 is TGTGCCAGCAGCCGAACCCTACAGGGGAACACTGAAGCTTTCTTT. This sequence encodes CASSRTLQGNTEAFF.

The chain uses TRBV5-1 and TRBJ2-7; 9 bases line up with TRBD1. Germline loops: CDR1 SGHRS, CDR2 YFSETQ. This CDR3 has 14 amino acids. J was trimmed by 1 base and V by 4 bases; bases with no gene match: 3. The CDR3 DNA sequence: TGCGCCAGCAGCAACGGGACAGGGTCCTACGAGCAGTACTTC. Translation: CASSNGTGSYEQYF.

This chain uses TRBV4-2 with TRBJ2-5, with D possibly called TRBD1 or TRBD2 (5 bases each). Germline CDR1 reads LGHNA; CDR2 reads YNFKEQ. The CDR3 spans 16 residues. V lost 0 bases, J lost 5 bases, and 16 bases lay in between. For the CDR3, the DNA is TGTGCCAGCAGCCAAGATAGATTTGGGGGACGGGAGACCCAGTACTTC. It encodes CASSQDRFGGRETQYF.

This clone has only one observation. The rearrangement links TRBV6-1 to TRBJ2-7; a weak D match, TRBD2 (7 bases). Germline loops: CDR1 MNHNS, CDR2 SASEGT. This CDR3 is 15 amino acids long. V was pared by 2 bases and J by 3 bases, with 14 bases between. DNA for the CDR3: TGTGCCAGCAGTGAATGGGGGGGGCGATTCTACGAGCAGTACTTC. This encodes CASSEWGGRFYEQYF.

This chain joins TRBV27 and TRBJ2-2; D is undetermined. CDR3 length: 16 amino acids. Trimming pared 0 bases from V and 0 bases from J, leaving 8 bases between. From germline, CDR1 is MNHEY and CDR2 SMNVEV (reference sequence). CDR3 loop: CASSLSKDTNTGELFF. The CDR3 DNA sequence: TGTGCCAGCAGTTTATCGAAGGATACGAACACCGGGGAGCTGTTTTTT.

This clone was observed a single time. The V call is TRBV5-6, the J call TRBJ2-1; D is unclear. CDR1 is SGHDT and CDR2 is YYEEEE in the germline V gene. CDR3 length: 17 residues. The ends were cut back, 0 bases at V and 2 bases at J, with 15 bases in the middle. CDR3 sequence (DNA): TGTGCCAGCAGCTTGGTATTCGGCGACGCTACCTACAATGAGCAGTTCTTC. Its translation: CASSLVFGDATYNEQFF.